This entry lists 27 T cell receptor beta chains sequenced from one sample in a study of graft-versus-host responses after intestinal transplantation. Libraries were prepared by immunoSEQ multiplex PCR; TCRdb keeps only in-frame clonotypes and omits some of them. The sample consists of around 29,000 clones, about 92% of them appearing once. The input for sequencing was PBMCs, taken approximately 66 days after intestinal transplant. The source of these receptors is a human patient who received an intestinal transplant, so some T cells may come from the graft donor.

Comment on this clone: A read error may produce the germline difference seen at one junction end. The rearrangement joins TRBV11-1 to TRBJ2-5, with 13 bases aligning to TRBD2. The CDR3 extends over 17 amino acids. Germline-derived CDR1 and CDR2 are SGHAT and FQDESV (reference sequence). Here the CDR3 DNA reads TGTACCAGCAGCGCCGGGACTAGCGGGGTTAGGGTAGAGACCCAGTACTTC. Translated: CTSSAGTSGVRVETQYF.

This chain uses TRBV5-5 with TRBJ1-2, with a possible D match to TRBD1 (5 bases). The germline V and J ends were trimmed by 2 bases and 4 bases, with 9 bases remaining between them. This CDR3 has 13 residues. CDR1 is SGHKS and CDR2 is YYEKEE in the germline V gene (reference sequence). The chain's CDR3 is CASSFTGPYGYTF. CDR3 coding DNA: TGTGCCAGCAGCTTTACAGGTCCCTATGGCTACACCTTC.

The rearrangement joins TRBV29-1 to TRBJ2-3; D is uncertain. Deletions cut 6 bases from V and 2 bases from J, with 6 bases between. CDR1 SQVTM and CDR2 ANQGSEA come from the germline V gene. This CDR3 spans 11 amino acids. The CDR3 is CSVPDTDTQYF. CDR3 DNA sequence: TGCAGCGTGCCCGACACAGATACGCAGTATTTT.

The V and J genes are TRBV2 and TRBJ2-3, with D perhaps TRBD2 (6 bases). V was clipped by 3 bases and J by 1 base, with 11 bases between them. Per germline, CDR1 SNHLY and CDR2 FYNNEI. The CDR3 has 15 residues. CDR3 bases: TGTGCCAGCAGTGAGGGATTAGCGGGCACAGATACGCAGTATTTT. It translates to CASSEGLAGTDTQYF.

The genes are TRBV4-3 and TRBJ1-2; D gene unclear. Germline CDR1 reads LGHNA; CDR2 reads YSLEER. This CDR3 spans 13 amino acids. The V end lost 1 base, the J end lost 8 bases, and 11 bases lay between the germline ends. CDR3: CASSQGAGDGYTF. As DNA, the CDR3 is TGCGCCAGCAGCCAAGGTGCGGGCGACGGCTACACCTTC.

The gene calls are TRBV6-5 and TRBJ1-1; no clear D. The CDR3 contains 13 residues. Between the trimmed V and J ends, which lost 5 bases and 8 bases, there was a span of 15 bases. Germline V CDR1 and CDR2: MNHEY, SVGAGI. In DNA form, the CDR3 reads TGTGCCAGCAGTCCCTCGTTGGGGAGGGAAGCTTTCTTT. It specifies CASSPSLGREAFF.

This rearrangement joins TRBV2 to TRBJ2-1; 9 nucleotides match TRBD2. The germline CDR1 and CDR2 sequences are SNHLY and FYNNEI. There are 19 residues in the CDR3. The ends lost 2 bases at V and 0 bases at J; junction bases unmatched: 11. CDR3 region: CASSESAGVAGDSYNEQFF. The CDR3 nucleotides read TGTGCCAGCAGTGAAAGTGCAGGGGTAGCGGGAGACTCCTACAATGAGCAGTTCTTC.

The V call is TRBV5-1, the J call TRBJ2-7, with 9 bases lining up with TRBD1. The CDR3 has 15 residues. Germline trimming cut 5 bases from V and 3 bases from J; bases unmatched to any gene: 9. Germline assignment: CDR1 SGHRS and CDR2 YFSETQ. In DNA, the CDR3 is TGCGCCAGCAGAAGACTGGGACAGGGAGACTACGAGCAGTACTTC. Translated, it gives CASRRLGQGDYEQYF.

The chain uses TRBV15 and TRBJ1-2; D is possibly TRBD1 (6 bases). There are 14 residues in the CDR3. CDR1 and CDR2 from the germline V gene are LNHNV and YYDKDF (reference sequence). V was shortened by 4 bases and J by 4 bases, with 13 bases between the two germline ends. Here the CDR3 reads CATSTTQGSYGYTF. Written as DNA, the CDR3 is TGTGCCACCAGCACAACACAGGGAAGCTATGGCTACACCTTC. Full variable domain (missing parts from reference TRBV15 and TRBJ1-2): DAMVIQNPRYQVTQFGKPVTLSCSQTLNHNVMYWYQQKSSQAPKLLFHYYDKDFNNEADTPDNFQSRRPNTSFCFLDIRSPGLGDTAMYLCATSTTQGSYGYTFGSGTRLTVV.

V usage is TRBV7-9 and J usage is TRBJ2-1, with D uncertain. V lost 0 bases, J lost 3 bases, and 9 bases lay in between. CDR1 is SEHNR and CDR2 is FQNEAQ in the germline V gene (reference sequence). The CDR3 has 15 residues. The DNA for the CDR3 is TGTGCCAGCAGCTTAGCAGGTGGGATCTACAATGAGCAGTTCTTC. The encoded protein is CASSLAGGIYNEQFF.

The chain employs TRBV25-1 and TRBJ2-3, with a weak D call TRBD1 (6 bases). The CDR3 has 15 residues. Germline V gene lookup returns CDR1 MGHDK and CDR2 SYGVNS. V dropped 3 bases and J dropped 1 base, with 11 bases sitting between them. As DNA, the CDR3 is TGTGCCAGCAGTGACCTACAGGGCGGCACAGATACGCAGTATTTT. Translation gives CASSDLQGGTDTQYF.

The chain recombines TRBV7-2 with TRBJ1-4; 7 bases agree with TRBD1. The CDR3 length is 15 residues. Germline lookup yields CDR1 SGHTA and CDR2 FQGNSA. Losses at the gene ends were 1 base for V and 6 bases for J; bases not matched to a gene: 5. This CDR3 is CASSLERGLYEKLFF. In nucleotides, the CDR3 is TGTGCCAGCAGCTTAGAGAGGGGGCTGTATGAAAAACTGTTTTTT.

The chain has TRBV6-1 and TRBJ2-1, with unresolved D. Germline loops: CDR1 MNHNS, CDR2 SASEGT. CDR3 length equals 14 residues. Trimming took off 0 bases at V and 2 bases at J, with 5 bases between the two ends. CDR3 in amino acids: CASSEAGTYNEQFF. In nucleotides, the CDR3 is TGTGCCAGCAGTGAAGCAGGGACCTACAATGAGCAGTTCTTC.

V usage is TRBV19 and J usage is TRBJ2-5; D remains ambiguous. Germline V lookup: CDR1 LNHDA, CDR2 SQIVND (reference sequence). V was pared by 1 base and J by 4 bases, with 13 bases between. This CDR3 region has 15 residues. The CDR3, as DNA: TGTGCCAGTAGTATAGGGGTGACCCCGGCAGAGACCCAGTACTTC. This codes for CASSIGVTPAETQYF.

V gene TRBV6-6 combines with J gene TRBJ1-1; no definite D call. With 0 bases removed from V and 1 base from J, the gap between germline ends came to 6 bases. CDR1 and CDR2 (germline): MNHNY, SVGAGI (reference sequence). The CDR3 consists of 14 residues. Here the CDR3 reads CASSYSTRNTEAFF. The CDR3 nucleotides read TGTGCCAGCAGTTACTCGACGAGGAACACTGAAGCTTTCTTT.

This clone was picked up one time. The J gene is TRBJ2-7, the V gene TRBV5-6; 9 positions agree with TRBD1. Germline-derived CDR1 and CDR2 are SGHDT and YYEEEE. J was trimmed by 9 bases and V by 0 bases; bases with no gene match: 10. This CDR3 is 15 amino acids long. The CDR3 coding sequence is TGTGCCAGCAGCTTGGAGTGGACAGGGGAAAGCGGGCAGTACTTC. This gives the protein CASSLEWTGESGQYF.

This clone was detected once. V usage is TRBV5-8 and J usage is TRBJ2-3; TRBD1 is a possible D gene (6 bases). The CDR3 is 15 amino acids. V lost 4 bases to trimming and J lost 2 bases, with 14 bases between them. Germline CDR1 SGHTS, CDR2 YDEGEE. The CDR3 protein is CASSQGQTPTDTQYF. The DNA of the CDR3 is TGTGCCAGCAGCCAGGGGCAGACCCCCACAGATACGCAGTATTTT.

The rearrangement joins TRBV5-6 to TRBJ1-2; TRBD1 matches at 7 bases. Per the germline V gene, CDR1 is SGHDT and CDR2 is YYEEEE. V was clipped by 4 bases and J by 5 bases; unmatched bases: 11. The CDR3 spans 15 residues. The CDR3 sequence is CASSPTGETLYGYTF. In nucleotides, the CDR3 is TGTGCCAGCAGCCCAACAGGGGAGACCCTATATGGCTACACCTTC. Supplemented by reference TRBV5-6 and TRBJ1-2, the full variable domain reads DAGVTQSPTHLIKTRGQQVTLRCSPKSGHDTVSWYQQALGQGPQFIFQYYEEEERQRGNFPDRFSGHQFPNYSSELNVNALLLGDSALYLCASSPTGETLYGYTFGSGTRLTVV.

The V and J genes are TRBV6-6 and TRBJ2-1, with D tentatively TRBD2 (6 bases). The CDR3 covers 13 residues. Per germline, CDR1 MNHNY and CDR2 SVGAGI (reference sequence). V gave up 7 bases and J gave up 6 bases, with 13 bases separating them. The CDR3 sequence is CASTGGARNEQFF. CDR3 nucleotide sequence: TGTGCCAGCACAGGAGGGGCTCGCAATGAGCAGTTCTTC.

V gene TRBV30 combines with J gene TRBJ1-1; no reliable D call. From germline, CDR1 is GTSNPN and CDR2 SVGIG (reference sequence). Between the trimmed V and J ends, which lost 1 base and 2 bases, there was a span of 8 bases. This CDR3 is 13 amino acids long. CDR3 nucleotide sequence: TGTGCCTGGAGTGACTATTCTAACACTGAAGCTTTCTTT. It yields the protein CAWSDYSNTEAFF. The full variable domain, completed using reference TRBV30 and TRBJ1-1, is SQTIHQWPATLVQPVGSPLSLECTVEGTSNPNLYWYRQAAGRGLQLLFYSVGIGQISSEVPQNLSASRPQDRQFILSSKKLLLSDSGFYLCAWSDYSNTEAFFGQGTRLTVV.

V is TRBV5-6 and J is TRBJ2-1; D unclear. The CDR3 is made up of 16 amino acids. V shed 5 bases and J shed 2 bases, with 17 bases lying between them. Germline values: CDR1 SGHDT, CDR2 YYEEEE. The DNA of the CDR3 is TGTGCCAGCAGTGACGGGTGGTTTACCGCCTACAATGAGCAGTTCTTC. It specifies CASSDGWFTAYNEQFF.

V and J are TRBV7-6 and TRBJ2-1; 8 bases are a match to TRBD2. This CDR3 is built from 16 residues. Germline values: CDR1 SGHVS, CDR2 FNYEAQ. The V gene end was trimmed by 5 bases and the J gene end by 5 bases; junction bases not matched to a gene: 11. DNA of the CDR3: TGTGCCAGCAGCACCAGAGAGGGGCGGGGGGACAATGAGCAGTTCTTC. Its translation: CASSTREGRGDNEQFF.

This sequence joins TRBV5-8 and TRBJ1-1; the D is unclear. Germline V gene data show CDR1 as SGHTS and CDR2 as YDEGEE. V shed 0 bases and J shed 1 base, with 7 bases lying between them. This CDR3 is 14 amino acids long. The CDR3 DNA reads TGTGCCAGCAGCTTGGGAGGGTGGAACACTGAAGCTTTCTTT. This encodes CASSLGGWNTEAFF.

V usage is TRBV28 and J usage is TRBJ1-2, with D unresolved. This CDR3 has 17 residues. Germline values: CDR1 MDHEN, CDR2 SYDVKM. V was pared by 3 bases and J by 1 base, with 18 bases between. CDR3 bases: TGTGCCAGCAGTTTCTGGCCGACCCCGGCCCTTAACTATGGCTACACCTTC. Its protein product is CASSFWPTPALNYGYTF.

The chain is built from TRBV7-9 and TRBJ2-5, with D unresolved. The CDR3 is 13 amino acids. Germline loops: CDR1 SEHNR, CDR2 FQNEAQ (reference sequence). V was clipped by 6 bases and J by 2 bases, with 10 bases between them. CDR3 amino acids: CASSETAQETQYF. The CDR3 DNA reads TGTGCCAGCAGTGAGACCGCACAAGAGACCCAGTACTTC.

This chain links TRBV9 with TRBJ2-7; 11 bases map to TRBD2. This CDR3 contains 17 residues. After removal of 4 bases from V and 1 base from J, the junction contained 10 bases not matched to a gene. Germline V gives CDR1 SGDLS, CDR2 YYNGEE. CDR3: CASSHITTSGDSYEQYF. CDR3 bases: TGTGCCAGCAGCCATATTACGACTAGCGGGGATTCCTACGAGCAGTACTTC.

This chain uses TRBV6-6 with TRBJ2-1; 10 positions agree with TRBD2. V shed 2 bases and J 3 bases; nucleotides not matched to a gene: 1. The CDR3 is 15 residues long. CDR1 and CDR2 (germline): MNHNY, SVGAGI (reference sequence). CDR3 DNA: TGTGCCAGCAGTTACAGCGGGAGGGACTACAATGAGCAGTTCTTC. Amino acid sequence: CASSYSGRDYNEQFF.